What follows describes a single TCR beta chain. The sample originates from a study of blood T cell repertoires in COVID-19. Across the whole study: T cells, B-cell-depleted T cells, or PBMCs provided the cDNA or gDNA that served as material.

The CDR3 loop spans 13 amino acids. V lost 4 bases, J lost 4 bases, and 10 bases lay in between. Germline values: CDR1 KGHSH, CDR2 LQKENI. In the study's own analysis: The authors estimated nucleated cell counts from reference gene primer amplification. Libraries were prepared by immunoSEQ multiplex PCR; TCRdb keeps only in-frame clonotypes and omits some of them. That table is the source of V, J and clone size, and D and trimming were worked out from the DNA. This sample has some 150,000 clones, with roughly 88% found just once. Sequencing used peripheral blood. The chain uses TRBV18 and TRBJ2-5, with a weak D call TRBD2 (5 bases). This receptor was taken from a woman aged 45-65 years with acute or convalescent COVID-19. The CDR3 DNA reads as TGTGCCAGCTCACGAGGGCCTCTAGAGACCCAGTACTTC. This gives the protein CASSRGPLETQYF.